These 22 T cell receptor beta chains originate from one sample sequenced in a study of T cells in localized non-small cell lung cancer. This table comes from immunoSEQ multiplex PCR, and its TCRdb copy is limited to in-frame clones, with some not included. The sample lists tens of thousands of clones, roughly 88% occurring once. The sample consisted of peripheral blood mononuclear cells, taken before any cancer treatment. Source of these receptors: a male donor at least 60 years old with stage II lung adenocarcinoma.

The genes are TRBV5-1 and TRBJ2-7; possibly TRBD1 for D (6 bases). Germline CDR1 SGHRS, CDR2 YFSETQ. The CDR3 contains 15 residues. Trimming shortened V by 4 bases and J by 5 bases, and 19 bases separated the two germline ends. The CDR3 loop is CASSLSATGIHEQYF. The DNA of the CDR3 is TGCGCCAGCAGCCTAAGCGCAACAGGGATCCACGAGCAGTACTTC.

V and J are TRBV7-7 and TRBJ1-1; no clear D. This CDR3 has 13 residues. V lost 2 bases and J lost 1, with 5 bases in between. Germline values: CDR1 SSHAT, CDR2 FNYEAQ (reference sequence). CDR3 sequence: CASSLSENTEAFF. The CDR3 bases are TGTGCCAGCAGCTTATCAGAGAACACTGAAGCTTTCTTT.

The chain couples TRBV27 to TRBJ2-1; D might be TRBD1 or TRBD2, each matching 5 bases. From germline, CDR1 is MNHEY and CDR2 SMNVEV (reference sequence). Trimming pared 6 bases from V and 4 bases from J, leaving 13 bases between. CDR3 length: 14 residues. The CDR3 is CASRRGTGYNEQFF. The CDR3 nucleotides are TGTGCCAGCAGGAGAGGGACCGGATACAATGAGCAGTTCTTC.

The chain joins TRBV7-3 to TRBJ2-1, with 7 bases that match TRBD2. CDR1 is SGHTA, CDR2 FQGTGA, per germline. After removal of 2 bases from V and 10 bases from J, the junction contained 11 bases not matched to a gene. The CDR3 is made up of 15 amino acids. CDR3 sequence reads: CASSLEGLGGSEQFF. The CDR3 DNA follows: TGTGCCAGCAGCTTAGAGGGCCTCGGGGGGTCAGAGCAGTTCTTC.

The chain employs TRBV11-3 and TRBJ2-3; tentatively, D is TRBD1 (5 bases). The CDR3 is 15 amino acids. Germline loops: CDR1 SGHNT, CDR2 YENEEA. The V and J ends lost 1 base and 1 base respectively, with 9 bases between them. This chain's CDR3 is CASSLGQFGTDTQYF. In nucleotides, the CDR3 is TGTGCCAGCAGCTTAGGACAGTTTGGCACAGATACGCAGTATTTT.

The chain couples TRBV15 to TRBJ1-3; D not resolved. The V end lost 8 bases, the J end lost 0 bases, and 8 bases lay between the germline ends. There are 13 residues in the CDR3. Looked up from germline, CDR1 is LNHNV and CDR2 is YYDKDF (reference sequence). The DNA of the CDR3 is TGTGCCACCCAGATAAACTCTGGAAACACCATATATTTT. Its translation: CATQINSGNTIYF. Full variable domain (remainder filled in from reference TRBV15 and TRBJ1-3): DAMVIQNPRYQVTQFGKPVTLSCSQTLNHNVMYWYQQKSSQAPKLLFHYYDKDFNNEADTPDNFQSRRPNTSFCFLDIRSPGLGDTAMYLCATQINSGNTIYFGEGSWLTVV.

The chain links TRBV19 to TRBJ1-5; 8 nucleotides align to TRBD1. This CDR3 is built from 14 residues. Germline trimming cut 5 bases from V and 9 bases from J; bases unmatched to any gene: 9. In germline, CDR1 is LNHDA, CDR2 SQIVND (reference sequence). CDR3 sequence reads: CASSLGQALPPQHF. The CDR3 DNA reads TGTGCCAGTAGTTTGGGACAGGCCCTTCCGCCCCAGCATTTT.

This clone was counted a few times. The rearrangement links TRBV4-2 to TRBJ1-1, with D hard to call. Germline V lookup: CDR1 LGHNA, CDR2 YNFKEQ. Trimming removed 2 bases from V and 1 base from J, with 14 bases in between. This CDR3 contains 16 residues. The CDR3 sequence is CASSQNVRAGNTEAFF. The CDR3 coding sequence is TGTGCCAGCAGCCAAAACGTGCGGGCGGGGAACACTGAAGCTTTCTTT.

This chain connects TRBV6-6 to TRBJ2-1; D may be TRBD2 (6 bases). This CDR3 is built from 14 residues. Germline loops: CDR1 MNHNY, CDR2 SVGAGI (reference sequence). The V end was cut by 6 bases, the J end by 9 bases, with 18 bases between. Written as DNA, the CDR3 is TGTGCCAGCAGCGAAGAGAGGGAGGTTGGTGAGCAGTTCTTC. Its protein product is CASSEEREVGEQFF.

V gene TRBV7-2 combines with J gene TRBJ2-7; D remains unclear. Trimming shortened V by 2 bases and J by 5 bases, and 10 bases separated the two germline ends. CDR1 is SGHTA and CDR2 is FQGNSA in the germline V gene. The CDR3 is 13 residues long. CDR3 in DNA: TGTGCCAGCAGCTTACCCAGCGAAAACGAGCAGTACTTC. Translating it yields CASSLPSENEQYF.

Only one count was recorded for this clone. The chain carries TRBV5-1 and TRBJ2-3; D is perhaps TRBD1 (6 bases). This CDR3 spans 13 amino acids. The germline CDR1 and CDR2 sequences are SGHRS and YFSETQ. V lost 3 bases to trimming and J lost 5 bases, with 10 bases between them. Here the CDR3 reads CASSWWGQDTQYF. CDR3 sequence (DNA): TGCGCCAGCAGCTGGTGGGGGCAAGATACGCAGTATTTT. Full variable domain (missing parts from reference TRBV5-1 and TRBJ2-3): KAGVTQTPRYLIKTRGQQVTLSCSPISGHRSVSWYQQTPGQGLQFLFEYFSETQRNKGNFPGRFSGRQFSNSRSEMNVSTLELGDSALYLCASSWWGQDTQYFGPGTRLTVL.

The chain carries TRBV10-3 and TRBJ1-2; D is possibly TRBD1 (6 bases). Trimming took 4 bases from V and 3 from J, leaving 18 bases between them. In germline, CDR1 is ENHRY, CDR2 SYGVKD. The CDR3 is 16 residues long. The CDR3 is CAISGGARLRDYGYTF. CDR3 bases: TGTGCCATCAGTGGGGGGGCGCGACTCAGAGACTATGGCTACACCTTC.

J is TRBJ1-1 and V is TRBV7-9, with D unresolved. Trimming shortened V by 2 bases and J by 6 bases, and 10 bases separated the two germline ends. The CDR3 totals 13 residues. CDR1 is SEHNR, CDR2 FQNEAQ, per germline (reference sequence). The CDR3 DNA follows: TGTGCCAGCAGCTTACTAGACAACTCTGAAGCTTTCTTT. Its translation: CASSLLDNSEAFF.

The rearrangement uses TRBV28 and TRBJ2-2; the D is unclear. Trimming stripped 7 bases from V and 4 bases from J, with 7 bases between. Germline CDR1 is MDHEN and CDR2 is SYDVKM. There are 12 residues in the CDR3. The CDR3 DNA follows: TGTGCCAGCACCTCGAGCACCGGGGAGCTGTTTTTT. Protein sequence: CASTSSTGELFF. Variable domain in full (rest from reference TRBV28 and TRBJ2-2): DVKVTQSSRYLVKRTGEKVFLECVQDMDHENMFWYRQDPGLGLRLIYFSYDVKMKEKGDIPEGYSVSREKKERFSLILESASTNQTSMYLCASTSSTGELFFGEGSRLTVL.

This clone came up once. The rearrangement links TRBV4-1 to TRBJ2-1; D might be TRBD2 (6 bases). The germline CDR1 and CDR2 sequences are MGHRA and YSYEKL. This CDR3 spans 16 amino acids. V shed 0 bases and J shed 10 bases, with 19 bases lying between them. The CDR3 region is CASSQDRAGSLREQFF. The CDR3, as DNA: TGCGCCAGCAGCCAAGATCGGGCGGGATCCCTGCGGGAGCAGTTCTTC.

The J gene is TRBJ1-1, the V gene TRBV20-1; D uncertain. The germline CDR1 and CDR2 sequences are DFQATT and SNEGSKA (reference sequence). The CDR3 is 10 residues long. The ends were cut back, 1 base at V and 11 bases at J, with 8 bases in the middle. DNA of the CDR3: TGCAGTGCTAGAGTTGGACGGGCTTTCTTT. This sequence encodes CSARVGRAFF.

This chain links TRBV7-9 with TRBJ2-1; the D is unclear. There are 11 residues in the CDR3. CDR1 and CDR2 (germline): SEHNR, FQNEAQ (reference sequence). The CDR3 protein is CALKSPSEQFF. As DNA, the CDR3 is TGTGCACTAAAGAGTCCGAGTGAGCAGTTCTTC.

This clone was seen once. This rearrangement joins TRBV6-1 to TRBJ2-3, with D hard to call. The CDR3 has 15 amino acids. Germline assignment: CDR1 MNHNS and CDR2 SASEGT. Trimming removed 2 bases at V and 2 bases at J, with 11 bases between. The CDR3 sequence: CASSETTDITDTQYF. The CDR3 nucleotides read TGTGCCAGCAGTGAAACCACAGATATCACAGATACGCAGTATTTT.

The V call is TRBV27, the J call TRBJ2-2; D may be TRBD1 (6 bases). The CDR3 consists of 15 residues. Germline V lookup: CDR1 MNHEY, CDR2 SMNVEV (reference sequence). V shed 2 bases and J shed 4 bases, with 11 bases lying between them. As DNA, the CDR3 is TGTGCCAGCAGTTTAAGCCAGGGGCCCACCGGGGAGCTGTTTTTT. It translates to CASSLSQGPTGELFF.

The chain has TRBV25-1 and TRBJ1-4, with D perhaps TRBD1 (5 bases). Germline-derived CDR1 and CDR2 are MGHDK and SYGVNS. V lost 5 bases and J lost 7, with 11 bases in between. The CDR3 contains 13 residues. CDR3 residues: CASSWGRSEKLFF. CDR3 DNA: TGTGCCAGCAGTTGGGGGAGATCTGAAAAACTGTTTTTT.

This clone was picked up one time. The chain is built from TRBV5-1 and TRBJ2-3; D gene unclear. Germline V CDR1 and CDR2: SGHRS, YFSETQ. This CDR3 contains 14 residues. V lost 2 bases and J lost 0, with 7 bases in between. Here the CDR3 DNA reads TGCGCCAGCAGCTTAGGACGTAGCACAGATACGCAGTATTTT. Translation: CASSLGRSTDTQYF. The full variable domain, completed using reference TRBV5-1 and TRBJ2-3, is KAGVTQTPRYLIKTRGQQVTLSCSPISGHRSVSWYQQTPGQGLQFLFEYFSETQRNKGNFPGRFSGRQFSNSRSEMNVSTLELGDSALYLCASSLGRSTDTQYFGPGTRLTVL.

The genes are TRBV5-1 and TRBJ1-1; 11 bases are shared with TRBD1. The CDR3 is 16 residues long. Per germline, CDR1 SGHRS and CDR2 YFSETQ. V trimming: 4 bases; J trimming: 4 bases; junction bases outside the gene matches: 9. DNA of the CDR3: TGCGCCAGCAGCGGAGGACAGGGGGCTTCCAGCACTGAAGCTTTCTTT. This sequence encodes CASSGGQGASSTEAFF.